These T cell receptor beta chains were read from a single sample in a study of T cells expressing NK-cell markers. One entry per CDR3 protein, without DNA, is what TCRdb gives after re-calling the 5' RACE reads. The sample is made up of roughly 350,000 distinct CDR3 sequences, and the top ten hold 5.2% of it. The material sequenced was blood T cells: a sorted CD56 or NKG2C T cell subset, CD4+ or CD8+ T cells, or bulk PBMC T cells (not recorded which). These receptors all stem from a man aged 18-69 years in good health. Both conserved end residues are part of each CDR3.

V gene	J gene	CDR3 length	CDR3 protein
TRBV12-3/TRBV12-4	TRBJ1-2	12	CASSPRKYGYTF
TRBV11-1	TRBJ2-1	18	CASSSTSGGSSSYNEQFF
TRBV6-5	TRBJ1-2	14	CASSYSAVSYGYTF
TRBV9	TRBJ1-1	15	CASSPGSTVNTEAFF
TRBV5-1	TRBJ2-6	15	CASNLGTAGANVLTF
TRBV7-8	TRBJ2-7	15	CASSPRQGSRVEQYF
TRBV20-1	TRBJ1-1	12	CSASDLVTEAFF
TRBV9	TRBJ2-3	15	CASSVSQLPTDTQYF
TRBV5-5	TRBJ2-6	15	CASSFFNPGANVLTF
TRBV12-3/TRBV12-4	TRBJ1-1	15	CASRPGQGLNTEAFF